Listed below are T cell receptor beta chains from one sample, sequenced in a study of PD-1 blockade in classical Hodgkin lymphoma. Clones were read by immunoSEQ multiplex PCR, and TCRdb kept only the in-frame ones, dropping some. The table records 20,000 to 25,000 clones, roughly 94% of them present only once. The sample was peripheral blood mononuclear cells (PBMCs). The origin of the receptors is a human donor with classical Hodgkin lymphoma. Both conserved end residues are part of each CDR3. Fields, in order: V gene, J gene, clone size, D gene, CDR3 DNA, CDR3 protein. The D gene is left open where the match is weak. Rows give clone size only sometimes, using once, few, many, or a class for an expanded clone.

v_gene: TRBV28
j_gene: TRBJ2-3
abundance: -
d_gene: TRBD1
CDR3nt: TGTGCCAGCAGTGACGGGACAGCCCACACAGATACGCAGTATTTT
CDR3aa: CASSDGTAHTDTQYF

v_gene: TRBV7-8
j_gene: TRBJ1-4
abundance: -
d_gene: -
CDR3nt: TGTGCCAGCAGCTCTGGCCCTTCGGGTGAAAAACTGTTTTTT
CDR3aa: CASSSGPSGEKLFF

v_gene: TRBV11-2
j_gene: TRBJ2-7
abundance: -
d_gene: TRBD1
CDR3nt: TGTGCCAGCAGCTTAGCCGAGACAGGGGGCAACCCCTACGAGCAGTACTTC
CDR3aa: CASSLAETGGNPYEQYF

v_gene: TRBV6-5
j_gene: TRBJ2-7
abundance: -
d_gene: -
CDR3nt: TGTGCCAGCAGTTACAGGTCAGGTCCCTCCTACGAGCAGTACTTC
CDR3aa: CASSYRSGPSYEQYF

v_gene: TRBV5-1
j_gene: TRBJ1-2
abundance: -
d_gene: -
CDR3nt: TGCGCCAGCAGCTTGGATGGGCAGGGGAGCTATGGCTACACCTTC
CDR3aa: CASSLDGQGSYGYTF

v_gene: TRBV9
j_gene: TRBJ2-1
abundance: once
d_gene: -
CDR3nt: TGTGCCAGCAGCGTATATCCGAGCACTGAGCAGTTCTTC
CDR3aa: CASSVYPSTEQFF

v_gene: TRBV9
j_gene: TRBJ1-5
abundance: -
d_gene: -
CDR3nt: TGTGCCAGCAGCGAGGGACACGGAAGCAATCAGCCCCAGCATTTT
CDR3aa: CASSEGHGSNQPQHF

v_gene: TRBV27
j_gene: TRBJ2-2
abundance: -
d_gene: -
CDR3nt: TGTGCCAGCAGTTATGGGCAGGGGTCCACCGGGGAGCTGTTTTTT
CDR3aa: CASSYGQGSTGELFF

v_gene: TRBV19
j_gene: TRBJ1-5
abundance: -
d_gene: -
CDR3nt: TGTGCCAGTAGTACCGGGACGGCTGTCAATCAGCCCCAGCATTTT
CDR3aa: CASSTGTAVNQPQHF

v_gene: TRBV11-3
j_gene: TRBJ2-3
abundance: -
d_gene: TRBD2
CDR3nt: TGTGCCAGCAGCTTAAAGCTAGCGGGCCTCTTCCCAGATACGCAGTATTTT
CDR3aa: CASSLKLAGLFPDTQYF

v_gene: TRBV14
j_gene: TRBJ2-7
abundance: -
d_gene: -
CDR3nt: TGTGCCAGCAGCCAACAGGATCGGGAGATATTCTACGAGCAGTACTTC
CDR3aa: CASSQQDREIFYEQYF

v_gene: TRBV7-2
j_gene: TRBJ2-1
abundance: -
d_gene: -
CDR3nt: TGTGCCAGCAGCTTCGGGGGAAGCTCCTACAATGAGCAGTTCTTC
CDR3aa: CASSFGGSSYNEQFF

v_gene: TRBV4-2
j_gene: TRBJ1-3
abundance: -
d_gene: -
CDR3nt: TGTGCCAGCAGCCAAGGACTCAATTCTGGAAACACCATATATTTT
CDR3aa: CASSQGLNSGNTIYF

v_gene: TRBV4-3
j_gene: TRBJ2-7
abundance: -
d_gene: -
CDR3nt: TGCGCCAGCAGCCAAGATTTTGGTCATTCCTACGAGCAGTACTTC
CDR3aa: CASSQDFGHSYEQYF

v_gene: TRBV28
j_gene: TRBJ1-2
abundance: once
d_gene: -
CDR3nt: TGTGCCAGCAGTCGGACAGTAAACTATGGCTACACCTTC
CDR3aa: CASSRTVNYGYTF

v_gene: TRBV19
j_gene: TRBJ1-5
abundance: -
d_gene: -
CDR3nt: TGTGCCAGTAGCCCGCAGGGAGAGGTCCAGCCCCAGCATTTT
CDR3aa: CASSPQGEVQPQHF

v_gene: TRBV7-8
j_gene: TRBJ2-2
abundance: -
d_gene: -
CDR3nt: TGTGCCAGCAGCCCCCCGCGTGGCAATTTGATCGGGGAGCTGTTTTTT
CDR3aa: CASSPPRGNLIGELFF

v_gene: TRBV13
j_gene: TRBJ2-3
abundance: -
d_gene: -
CDR3nt: TGTGCCAGCAGCTTAACCGGGACCACAGATACGCAGTATTTT
CDR3aa: CASSLTGTTDTQYF

v_gene: TRBV5-4
j_gene: TRBJ1-2
abundance: -
d_gene: -
CDR3nt: TGTGCCAGCAGCTCGGATCCTGGGGCAGGGGCGAACTATGGCTACACCTTC
CDR3aa: CASSSDPGAGANYGYTF

v_gene: TRBV20-1
j_gene: TRBJ2-7
abundance: -
d_gene: -
CDR3nt: TGCAGTGCTAGCCAAAACTACGAGCAGTACTTC
CDR3aa: CSASQNYEQYF

v_gene: TRBV19
j_gene: TRBJ1-6
abundance: -
d_gene: -
CDR3nt: TGTGCCAGTAGTATAGATACAGGGAGCTCCTATAATTCACCCCTCCACTTT
CDR3aa: CASSIDTGSSYNSPLHF

v_gene: TRBV7-6
j_gene: TRBJ1-2
abundance: -
d_gene: -
CDR3nt: TGTGCCAGCAGCTTAGGGGGGGGCAGCCCGGGAAGCTACACCTTC
CDR3aa: CASSLGGGSPGSYTF

v_gene: TRBV30
j_gene: TRBJ1-6
abundance: -
d_gene: -
CDR3nt: TGTGCCTGGAGTGCTCTGAGTAATTCACCCCTCCACTTT
CDR3aa: CAWSALSNSPLHF

v_gene: TRBV19
j_gene: TRBJ1-2
abundance: -
d_gene: TRBD1
CDR3nt: TGTGCCAGTAGCCGTACTGGAGGGGGCCACTATGGCTACACCTTC
CDR3aa: CASSRTGGGHYGYTF

v_gene: TRBV10-3
j_gene: TRBJ2-5
abundance: -
d_gene: -
CDR3nt: TGTGCCATCAGTGCGAGGGAGCAAGAGACCCAGTACTTC
CDR3aa: CAISAREQETQYF

v_gene: TRBV6-5
j_gene: TRBJ2-7
abundance: once
d_gene: -
CDR3nt: TGTGCCAGCAGTTACAGGGGATCCCCCTACGAGCAGTACTTC
CDR3aa: CASSYRGSPYEQYF

v_gene: TRBV18
j_gene: TRBJ2-1
abundance: once
d_gene: TRBD2
CDR3nt: TGTGCCAGCTCGCCCCCACTAGCGGGGGCGGGGCAGTTCTTC
CDR3aa: CASSPPLAGAGQFF

v_gene: TRBV15
j_gene: TRBJ2-1
abundance: -
d_gene: -
CDR3nt: TGTGCCACCAGCAGAGATCTGAGTTACAATGAGCAGTTCTTC
CDR3aa: CATSRDLSYNEQFF

v_gene: TRBV4-2
j_gene: TRBJ2-7
abundance: -
d_gene: -
CDR3nt: TGTGCCAGCAGCCAAGTTCTTCACTACGAGCAGTACTTC
CDR3aa: CASSQVLHYEQYF

v_gene: TRBV10-3
j_gene: TRBJ1-5
abundance: -
d_gene: -
CDR3nt: TGTGCCACCAGCCAACAGGGCAGTCAGCCCCAGCATTTT
CDR3aa: CATSQQGSQPQHF

v_gene: TRBV7-9
j_gene: TRBJ2-5
abundance: -
d_gene: -
CDR3nt: TGTGCCAGCAGCTTTGGTCGTCTCCAAGAGACCCAGTACTTC
CDR3aa: CASSFGRLQETQYF

v_gene: TRBV5-1
j_gene: TRBJ1-4
abundance: -
d_gene: -
CDR3nt: TGCGCCAGCAGCTTGAGGGGCCCCGCAACTAATGAAAAACTGTTTTTT
CDR3aa: CASSLRGPATNEKLFF

v_gene: TRBV2
j_gene: TRBJ2-5
abundance: -
d_gene: -
CDR3nt: TGTGCCAGCATGGCTTTAGAGGGGGGCTATCAAGAGACCCAGTACTTC
CDR3aa: CASMALEGGYQETQYF